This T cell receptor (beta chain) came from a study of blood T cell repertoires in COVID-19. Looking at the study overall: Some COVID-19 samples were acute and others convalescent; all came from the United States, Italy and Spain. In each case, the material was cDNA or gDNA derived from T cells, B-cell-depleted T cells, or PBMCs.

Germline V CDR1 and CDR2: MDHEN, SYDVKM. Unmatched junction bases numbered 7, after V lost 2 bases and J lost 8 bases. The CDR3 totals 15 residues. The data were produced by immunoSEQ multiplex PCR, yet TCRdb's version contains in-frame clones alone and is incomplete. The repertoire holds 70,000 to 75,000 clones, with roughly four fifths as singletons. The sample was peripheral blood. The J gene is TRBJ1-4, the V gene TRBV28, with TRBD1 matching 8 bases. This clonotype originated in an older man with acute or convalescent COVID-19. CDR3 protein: CASSLTPTGGEKLFF. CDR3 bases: TGTGCCAGCAGTTTAACCCCCACAGGGGGGGAAAAACTGTTTTTT.